A selection of T cell receptor beta chains follows, all from one sample in a study of cytomegalovirus exposure and HLA in healthy donors. TCRdb keeps only in-frame clones here, not all; method: immunoSEQ multiplex PCR. The sample carries 150,000 or so clones, about 80% recorded once. Sequenced material: PBMCs. The receptors come from a woman aged 45-60 years in good health and CMV-seropositive. The CDR3 runs from the conserved cysteine through the conserved F or W. The D gene is left open where the match is weak. Size tells how often a clone was seen (once, few, many) or the class of an expanded clone, and some rows leave it out.

J gene,V gene,clone size,D gene,CDR3 DNA,CDR3 protein
TRBJ1-5,TRBV4-2,.,.,TGTGCCAGCAGCCAAGACAGGAATCAGCCCCAGCATTTT,CASSQDRNQPQHF
TRBJ1-6,TRBV7-9,.,.,TGTGCCAGCAGCAGATGGACAGTCAGCTCCTATAATTCACCCCTCCACTTT,CASSRWTVSSYNSPLHF
TRBJ1-5,TRBV27,.,.,TGTGCCAGCAGTTTGCGTCAGGGCATTTATCAGCCCCAGCATTTT,CASSLRQGIYQPQHF
TRBJ1-2,TRBV25-1,once,.,TGTGCCAGCAGTGAGAGCGGGGGCAGGAATGGCTACACCTTC,CASSESGGRNGYTF
TRBJ2-2,TRBV6-6,.,.,TGTGCCAGCAGAATACAGGAGAACACCGGGGAGCTGTTTTTT,CASRIQENTGELFF
TRBJ2-3,TRBV19,.,.,TGTGCCAGTAGTCCGACTCCCTGGGATACGCAGTATTTT,CASSPTPWDTQYF
TRBJ1-1,TRBV30,.,.,TGTGCCTGGAACACAGGGAATTGGAACACTGAAGCTTTCTTT,CAWNTGNWNTEAFF
TRBJ2-7,TRBV5-1,.,TRBD1,TGCGCCAGCAGCTTTGGGGGGGGGACAGGGTACCACGAGCAGTACTTC,CASSFGGGTGYHEQYF
TRBJ2-2,TRBV2,.,TRBD1,TGTGCCATAAGCCGGGACAGGGCCACCGGGGAGCTGTTTTTT,CAISRDRATGELFF
TRBJ2-1,TRBV2,.,TRBD1,TGTGCCAGCAGTGAACTCGGGACAGAGTACAATGAGCAGTTCTTC,CASSELGTEYNEQFF
TRBJ2-5,TRBV7-6,.,TRBD1,TGTGCCAGCAGCTCGACCGGGACAGGGGTTGGAGGGACCCAGTACTTC,CASSSTGTGVGGTQYF
TRBJ1-4,TRBV4-2,.,.,TGTGCCAGCAGCCAAGGGGCCGGAAGTGCCAATGAAAAACTGTTTTTT,CASSQGAGSANEKLFF
TRBJ1-2,TRBV9,.,.,TGTGCCAGCAGCGCCCCAGGCACAGTATATGGCTACACCTTC,CASSAPGTVYGYTF